Listed below are T cell receptor beta chains from one sample, sequenced in a study of cytomegalovirus exposure and HLA in healthy donors. Produced via immunoSEQ multiplex PCR; TCRdb's table is partial and in-frame only. This sample has approximately 220,000 clones; approximately 83% occur once, and the top ten carry just over 1.4%. The specimen sequenced was PBMCs. The receptor set was obtained from a girl aged 10 to 17 in good health and CMV-seronegative. CDR3s include the opening cysteine and the closing phenylalanine or tryptophan. Fields, in order: CDR3 protein, CDR3 DNA, V gene, D gene, clone size, J gene. The D gene is left open where the match is weak. Only some rows state a clone size, as once, few, many or a class for expanded clones.

cdr3_aa: CATHKLAVAYEQYF
cdr3_nt: TGTGCCACCCACAAACTAGCTGTGGCCTACGAGCAGTACTTC
v_call: TRBV5-5
d_call: NA
clone_size: NA
j_call: TRBJ2-7

cdr3_aa: CASSMVREGGEQFF
cdr3_nt: TGTGCCAGTAGTATGGTCCGGGAGGGCGGTGAGCAGTTCTTC
v_call: TRBV19
d_call: TRBD2
clone_size: NA
j_call: TRBJ2-1

cdr3_aa: CSVEDLGTGNEQYF
cdr3_nt: TGCAGCGTTGAAGATCTAGGAACAGGGAACGAGCAGTACTTC
v_call: TRBV29-1
d_call: NA
clone_size: once
j_call: TRBJ2-7

cdr3_aa: CASSFLPGQNSGANVLTF
cdr3_nt: TGTGCCAGCAGCTTCCTGCCAGGCCAGAACTCTGGGGCCAACGTCCTGACTTTC
v_call: TRBV7-2
d_call: NA
clone_size: NA
j_call: TRBJ2-6

cdr3_aa: CASSLAGRGQPQHF
cdr3_nt: TGTGCCAGCAGCTTAGCAGGGCGGGGTCAGCCCCAGCATTTT
v_call: TRBV7-8
d_call: NA
clone_size: NA
j_call: TRBJ1-5

cdr3_aa: CASSLLEGNEKLFF
cdr3_nt: TGTGCCAGCAGTCTTCTCGAGGGTAATGAAAAACTGTTTTTT
v_call: TRBV9
d_call: NA
clone_size: NA
j_call: TRBJ1-4

cdr3_aa: CASRLRGEHTGELFF
cdr3_nt: TGCGCCAGCAGGCTCAGGGGCGAGCACACCGGGGAGCTGTTTTTT
v_call: TRBV5-1
d_call: NA
clone_size: NA
j_call: TRBJ2-2

cdr3_aa: CASSPGQGNTEAFF
cdr3_nt: TGTGCCAGCTCACCTGGACAGGGGAACACTGAAGCTTTCTTT
v_call: TRBV18
d_call: TRBD1
clone_size: few
j_call: TRBJ1-1

cdr3_aa: CASSLQGARFGNTIYF
cdr3_nt: TGTGCCAGCAGCCTACAGGGGGCTAGGTTCGGAAACACCATATATTTT
v_call: TRBV7-9
d_call: TRBD1
clone_size: few
j_call: TRBJ1-3

cdr3_aa: CASSPAPGQGRTEAFF
cdr3_nt: TGTGCCAGTAGTCCCGCCCCCGGACAGGGTAGGACTGAAGCTTTCTTT
v_call: TRBV19
d_call: TRBD1
clone_size: NA
j_call: TRBJ1-1

cdr3_aa: CASSQDKVDSTGLQAFF
cdr3_nt: TGCGCCAGCAGCCAAGATAAGGTGGATTCGACAGGCCTCCAAGCTTTCTTT
v_call: TRBV4-3
d_call: NA
clone_size: once
j_call: TRBJ1-1

cdr3_aa: CASSRAGDTGELFF
cdr3_nt: TGTGCCAGCAGCAGGGCGGGGGACACCGGGGAGCTGTTTTTT
v_call: TRBV7-2
d_call: TRBD2
clone_size: NA
j_call: TRBJ2-2

cdr3_aa: CASSSYRGSLGGGANVLTF
cdr3_nt: TGTGCCAGTAGTTCGTACAGGGGTTCTCTAGGCGGGGGGGCCAACGTCCTGACTTTC
v_call: TRBV19
d_call: TRBD1
clone_size: NA
j_call: TRBJ2-6

cdr3_aa: CSVGGAQGAAKNIQYF
cdr3_nt: TGCAGCGTTGGTGGGGCACAGGGGGCGGCCAAAAACATTCAGTACTTC
v_call: TRBV29-1
d_call: TRBD1
clone_size: NA
j_call: TRBJ2-4

cdr3_aa: CASSGETDHIRVYAVLGQYF
cdr3_nt: TGCGCCAGCAGCGGAGAAACTGACCATATCAGGGTTTATGCGGTCTTAGGGCAGTACTTC
v_call: TRBV4-3
d_call: NA
clone_size: NA
j_call: TRBJ2-7

cdr3_aa: CASSKEGAEKLFF
cdr3_nt: TGTGCCAGCAGCAAAGAGGGAGCTGAAAAACTGTTTTTT
v_call: TRBV21-1
d_call: NA
clone_size: NA
j_call: TRBJ1-4

cdr3_aa: CSVNRGQVMVDAEAFF
cdr3_nt: TGCAGCGTCAACAGGGGGCAAGTTATGGTAGATGCTGAAGCTTTCTTT
v_call: TRBV29-1
d_call: TRBD1
clone_size: NA
j_call: TRBJ1-1

cdr3_aa: CASSQRAPGTGFYEQYF
cdr3_nt: TGCGCCAGCAGCCAAAGAGCCCCCGGGACAGGGTTTTACGAGCAGTACTTC
v_call: TRBV5-1
d_call: TRBD1
clone_size: NA
j_call: TRBJ2-7

cdr3_aa: CASSYGLALTNTGELFF
cdr3_nt: TGTGCCAGCAGCTATGGACTAGCACTTACGAACACCGGGGAGCTGTTTTTT
v_call: TRBV5-4
d_call: TRBD2
clone_size: NA
j_call: TRBJ2-2

cdr3_aa: CASSLDDSRTPYEQYF
cdr3_nt: TGCGCCAGCAGCTTGGATGACAGCCGAACTCCCTACGAGCAGTACTTC
v_call: TRBV5-1
d_call: NA
clone_size: NA
j_call: TRBJ2-7

cdr3_aa: CASSLNSLASTDTQYF
cdr3_nt: TGTGCCAGCAGCTTAAACTCACTAGCTAGCACAGATACGCAGTATTTT
v_call: TRBV7-3
d_call: NA
clone_size: NA
j_call: TRBJ2-3

cdr3_aa: CASSFQDKGEQYF
cdr3_nt: TGCGCCAGCAGCTTTCAGGACAAGGGGGAGCAGTACTTC
v_call: TRBV5-1
d_call: NA
clone_size: few
j_call: TRBJ2-7

cdr3_aa: CASSPPRLHGYTF
cdr3_nt: TGTGCCAGCAGCCCCCCTAGACTCCATGGCTACACCTTC
v_call: TRBV28
d_call: NA
clone_size: NA
j_call: TRBJ1-2

cdr3_aa: CASSETGRTYEQYF
cdr3_nt: TGTGCCAGCAGTGAGACAGGGAGGACCTACGAGCAGTACTTC
v_call: TRBV2
d_call: NA
clone_size: once
j_call: TRBJ2-7

cdr3_aa: CASSLAGTEPLYSPLHF
cdr3_nt: TGTGCCAGCAGTTTGGCCGGGACAGAACCTCTATATTCACCCCTCCACTTT
v_call: TRBV28
d_call: TRBD1
clone_size: NA
j_call: TRBJ1-6

cdr3_aa: CASSMNRRDRGNYEQYF
cdr3_nt: TGTGCCAGCAGTATGAATCGCCGGGACAGGGGGAACTACGAGCAGTACTTC
v_call: TRBV27
d_call: TRBD1
clone_size: once
j_call: TRBJ2-7

cdr3_aa: CASSLSRLEAGANVLTF
cdr3_nt: TGTGCCAGCAGTTTATCGCGACTAGAAGCTGGGGCCAACGTCCTGACTTTC
v_call: TRBV27
d_call: NA
clone_size: once
j_call: TRBJ2-6

cdr3_aa: CASRGPGLAVTSYNEQFF
cdr3_nt: TGTGCCAGCAGGGGCCCGGGACTAGCAGTCACATCCTACAATGAGCAGTTCTTC
v_call: TRBV2
d_call: TRBD2
clone_size: NA
j_call: TRBJ2-1

cdr3_aa: CASRAQGVGALVQPQHF
cdr3_nt: TGTGCCAGCAGGGCACAGGGGGTAGGGGCACTTGTTCAGCCCCAGCATTTT
v_call: TRBV28
d_call: TRBD1
clone_size: NA
j_call: TRBJ1-5

cdr3_aa: CASSPRPDRMNTEAFF
cdr3_nt: TGTGCCAGCTCACCACGCCCGGACAGGATGAACACTGAAGCTTTCTTT
v_call: TRBV18
d_call: TRBD1
clone_size: NA
j_call: TRBJ1-1

cdr3_aa: CATSQGHYNEQFF
cdr3_nt: TGCGCCACCTCACAGGGGCACTACAATGAGCAGTTCTTC
v_call: TRBV10-2
d_call: TRBD1
clone_size: NA
j_call: TRBJ2-1

cdr3_aa: CASSGSTSGANVLTF
cdr3_nt: TGTGCCAGCAGTGGCAGTACCTCTGGGGCCAACGTCCTGACTTTC
v_call: TRBV2
d_call: NA
clone_size: NA
j_call: TRBJ2-6

cdr3_aa: CASSLVPGDSNQPQHF
cdr3_nt: TGCGCCAGCAGCTTGGTCCCAGGGGATAGCAATCAGCCCCAGCATTTT
v_call: TRBV5-1
d_call: NA
clone_size: NA
j_call: TRBJ1-5

cdr3_aa: CASSIGGGTQYF
cdr3_nt: TGTGCCAGTAGTATAGGAGGTGGTACGCAGTATTTT
v_call: TRBV19
d_call: NA
clone_size: NA
j_call: TRBJ2-3

cdr3_aa: CASSLSGQGFQNIQYF
cdr3_nt: TGTGCCAGCAGTTTATCGGGACAGGGGTTCCAAAACATTCAGTACTTC
v_call: TRBV27
d_call: TRBD1
clone_size: NA
j_call: TRBJ2-4

cdr3_aa: CASRTGTGSYNEQFF
cdr3_nt: TGTGCCAGCAGGACCGGGACAGGGTCCTACAATGAGCAGTTCTTC
v_call: TRBV2
d_call: TRBD1
clone_size: NA
j_call: TRBJ2-1

cdr3_aa: CASSWTGANYGYTF
cdr3_nt: TGTGCCAGCAGTTGGACAGGGGCTAACTATGGCTACACCTTC
v_call: TRBV6-5
d_call: TRBD1
clone_size: NA
j_call: TRBJ1-2

cdr3_aa: CASSIPSTGPRGPLHF
cdr3_nt: TGTGCCAGTAGTATCCCCTCGACAGGGCCCAGAGGGCCCCTCCACTTT
v_call: TRBV19
d_call: TRBD1
clone_size: NA
j_call: TRBJ1-6

cdr3_aa: CATNTPGTTDKETQYF
cdr3_nt: TGTGCCACAAACACTCCGGGGACAACCGATAAAGAGACCCAGTACTTC
v_call: TRBV19
d_call: NA
clone_size: NA
j_call: TRBJ2-5

cdr3_aa: CASSSSIGGNEQFF
cdr3_nt: TGTGCCAGCAGTTCTTCCATAGGAGGGAATGAGCAGTTCTTC
v_call: TRBV28
d_call: NA
clone_size: NA
j_call: TRBJ2-1

cdr3_aa: CASSEAGSLYNEQFF
cdr3_nt: TGCGCCAGCTCGGAAGCGGGGTCCCTCTACAATGAGCAGTTCTTC
v_call: TRBV4-1
d_call: TRBD2
clone_size: NA
j_call: TRBJ2-1

cdr3_aa: CASSIMRDRYNEQFF
cdr3_nt: TGTGCCAGTAGTATTATGAGGGACAGATACAATGAGCAGTTCTTC
v_call: TRBV19
d_call: TRBD1
clone_size: NA
j_call: TRBJ2-1